Below are 28 T cell receptor beta chains sequenced from a single sample in a study of T cells in Graves' hyperthyroidism and ophthalmopathy. Authors of the study amplified TCR beta CDR3 regions from RNA transcripts. The HTBI set primed first-round TCR CDR3 RT-PCR. Using its own MiXCR run on the multiplex PCR reads, TCRdb lists one record per CDR3 protein. This table has a few hundred thousand distinct CDR3 sequences, 40% to 50% appearing once. The sequenced material came from peripheral blood or thyroid tissue (not recorded which). The source is an adult woman with Graves' disease, either hyperthyroidism or ophthalmopathy (not recorded which).

The V call is TRBV5-4, the J call TRBJ2-2, with D hard to call. The germline V gene encodes CDR1 SGHNT and CDR2 YYREEE (reference sequence). The CDR3 consists of 13 residues. Trimming removed 3 bases from V and 6 bases from J, with 9 bases in between. The CDR3 DNA reads as TGTGCCAGCAGCTCCCAGACCCCCGGGGAGCTGTTTTTT. It codes for CASSSQTPGELFF. The variable domain in full, completed from reference TRBV5-4 and TRBJ2-2, reads ETGVTQSPTHLIKTRGQQVTLRCSSQSGHNTVSWYQQALGQGPQFIFQYYREEENGRGNFPPRFSGLQFPNYSSELNVNALELDDSALYLCASSSQTPGELFFGEGSRLTVL.

The V gene is TRBV20-1, the J gene TRBJ2-5; D might be TRBD1 or TRBD2, each matching 5 bases. From germline, CDR1 is DFQATT and CDR2 SNEGSKA (reference sequence). Between the trimmed V and J ends, which lost 6 bases and 7 bases, there was a span of 15 bases. The length of the CDR3 is 12 residues. CDR3 bases: TGCAGTGCCGAGGGGCAGGGAAGGACCCAGTACTTC. Its translation: CSAEGQGRTQYF.

In this sample, this clonotype turned up a few times. CDR3 in amino acids: CASSVQGLNSPLHF. The CDR3 nucleotides are TGTGCCAGCAGCGTGCAGGGGTTGAACTCACCCCTCCACTTT. The chain carries TRBV9 and TRBJ1-6, with TRBD1 as a possible D gene (6 bases). V was pared by 2 bases and J by 10 bases, with 13 bases between. There are 14 residues in the CDR3. Germline CDR1 is SGDLS and CDR2 is YYNGEE.

This clonotype was counted only a few times. CDR3 amino acids: CATSTRTAYSNQPQHF. The CDR3 DNA is TGTGCCACCAGCACCAGGACAGCCTATAGCAATCAGCCCCAGCATTTT. V usage is TRBV15 and J usage is TRBJ1-5; a weak D match, TRBD1 (6 bases). V was shortened by 4 bases and J by 0 bases, with 13 bases between the two germline ends. The germline V gene encodes CDR1 LNHNV and CDR2 YYDKDF (reference sequence). The CDR3 has 16 amino acids.

Concerning this clonotype itself: A much bigger clone sits one base away, suggesting this may be a read error. V gene TRBV5-1 combines with J gene TRBJ2-7; the D call may be TRBD1 or TRBD2 (5 bases each). Trimming took 1 base from V and 2 from J, leaving 13 bases between them. Germline V gives CDR1 SGHRS, CDR2 YFSETQ. CDR3 length: 15 amino acids. CDR3 sequence reads: CASSLHQGEAYEQYF. CDR3 in DNA: TGCGCCAGCAGCTTGCATCAGGGAGAGGCCTACGAGCAGTACTTC.

V is TRBV7-2 and J is TRBJ1-1; 8 nucleotides match TRBD1. Germline-derived CDR1 and CDR2 are SGHTA and FQGNSA. The CDR3 has 14 amino acids. V trimming: 6 bases; J trimming: 1 base; junction bases outside the gene matches: 4. The CDR3 protein is CASSSDRGNTEAFF. CDR3 coding DNA: TGTGCCAGCAGTTCAGACAGGGGGAACACTGAAGCTTTCTTT.

This sequence joins TRBV7-3 and TRBJ1-2, with TRBD1 matching over 7 bases. Germline CDR1 SGHTA, CDR2 FQGTGA. The CDR3 has 14 residues. V shed 2 bases, J shed 8 bases, and the junction held 8 bases outside the gene matches. CDR3: CASSLETGREGYTF. The CDR3 coding sequence is TGTGCCAGCAGCTTAGAGACAGGGAGGGAGGGCTACACCTTC.

The chain is built from TRBV10-2 and TRBJ2-5; TRBD1 matches at 11 bases. Germline CDR1 reads WSHSY; CDR2 reads SAAADI. CDR3 length equals 14 residues. V was clipped by 10 bases and J by 5 bases; unmatched bases: 9. The CDR3 nucleotides read TGCGCCACGAACGGACAGGGGGCGAGGGAGACCCAGTACTTC. Protein product: CATNGQGARETQYF.

The V call is TRBV10-3, the J call TRBJ2-5, with TRBD1 matching over 10 bases. CDR1 is ENHRY, CDR2 SYGVKD, per germline. Losses at the gene ends were 6 bases for V and 5 bases for J; bases not matched to a gene: 6. The CDR3 covers 14 residues. CDR3 sequence (DNA): TGTGCCATCAGCTCGACAGGGGGCCTGGAGACCCAGTACTTC. Protein: CAISSTGGLETQYF.

The chain is built from TRBV10-3 and TRBJ1-1; TRBD1 is a possible D gene (5 bases). The germline CDR1 and CDR2 sequences are ENHRY and SYGVKD. The CDR3 has 12 amino acids. V was pared by 8 bases and J by 1 base, with 8 bases between. In DNA, the CDR3 is TGTGCCATCGGGGGTTGGAACACTGAAGCTTTCTTT. Translated: CAIGGWNTEAFF.

The V call is TRBV10-3, the J call TRBJ2-5; the match to TRBD2 covers 7 bases. V was pared by 5 bases and J by 5 bases, with 11 bases of the junction left unmatched. Germline V gene lookup returns CDR1 ENHRY and CDR2 SYGVKD. The CDR3 is 15 residues long. CDR3 protein: CAISRSREMSETQYF. The CDR3 nucleotides are TGTGCCATCAGTCGGTCGCGGGAGATGAGTGAGACCCAGTACTTC.

The chain joins TRBV24-1 to TRBJ1-2; 12 bases match TRBD1. The germline gives CDR1 KGHDR, CDR2 SFDVKD. The CDR3 has 17 residues. Germline trimming cut 3 bases from V and 6 bases from J; bases unmatched to any gene: 10. DNA of the CDR3: TGTGCCACCAGTGATGAACGGGACAGGGGGCTTATTGATGGCTACACCTTC. It encodes CATSDERDRGLIDGYTF.

This clonotype occurred many times. The CDR3 spells CASSVIAHYGYTF. The CDR3 region has the DNA TGTGCCAGCAGTGTCATAGCCCACTATGGCTACACCTTC. This chain joins TRBV25-1 and TRBJ1-2; no clear D gene. V lost 4 bases and J 3 bases, leaving 9 bases between the germline ends. Germline V CDR1 and CDR2: MGHDK, SYGVNS. The CDR3 totals 13 residues.

For this clonotype: Given a much more abundant clone one base away, this may be a read error. The chain links TRBV12-3 or TRBV12-4 to TRBJ2-7; 8 nucleotides align to TRBD1. The CDR3 has 14 amino acids. CDR3 DNA: TGTGCCGGCAGTAGGACGACAGGGGAGCACGAGCAGTACTTC. Translating gives CAGSRTTGEHEQYF.

The table lists this clonotype with a few counts. The gene calls are TRBV15 and TRBJ1-4; D gene uncertain. Trimming shortened V by 3 bases and J by 3 bases, and 5 bases separated the two germline ends. Germline CDR1 is LNHNV and CDR2 is YYDKDF (reference sequence). The length of the CDR3 is 13 residues. CDR3 in amino acids: CATSRAPNEKLFF. Here the CDR3 DNA reads TGTGCCACCAGCAGGGCCCCTAATGAAAAACTGTTTTTT. The variable domain in full, completed from reference TRBV15 and TRBJ1-4, reads DAMVIQNPRYQVTQFGKPVTLSCSQTLNHNVMYWYQQKSSQAPKLLFHYYDKDFNNEADTPDNFQSRRPNTSFCFLDIRSPGLGDTAMYLCATSRAPNEKLFFGSGTQLSVL.

This clonotype was counted between two and nine times. This sequence joins TRBV2 and TRBJ2-3; 14 bases fit TRBD2. CDR3 length: 16 amino acids. In germline, CDR1 is SNHLY, CDR2 FYNNEI. After removal of 6 bases from V and 4 bases from J, the junction contained 6 bases not matched to a gene. The CDR3 bases are TGTGCCAGCAGCGGGACTAGCGGGAGTACGGCAGATACGCAGTATTTT. Translated, it gives CASSGTSGSTADTQYF.

V usage is TRBV15 and J usage is TRBJ1-1, with a tentative D call TRBD1 (5 bases). CDR1 and CDR2 (germline): LNHNV, YYDKDF (reference sequence). The CDR3 totals 13 residues. V lost 3 bases to trimming and J lost 4 bases, with 9 bases between them. CDR3 region: CATSSRDATEAFF. DNA for the CDR3: TGTGCCACCAGCAGCCGGGACGCCACTGAAGCTTTCTTT.

The V gene is TRBV7-8, the J gene TRBJ1-1, with TRBD1 matching 7 bases. The CDR3 sequence is 15 residues long. Germline CDR1 reads SGHVS; CDR2 reads FQNEAQ. With 4 bases clipped from V and 0 bases from J, the junction kept 5 bases outside the gene matches. The CDR3 DNA reads as TGTGCCAGCAGCTCAAGGGACAGATTGAACACTGAAGCTTTCTTT. Translation gives CASSSRDRLNTEAFF.

This clonotype was picked up many times. The chain links TRBV7-9 to TRBJ2-7; no definite D call. Between the trimmed V and J ends, which lost 5 bases and 0 bases, there was a span of 8 bases. This CDR3 is 13 amino acids long. Per germline, CDR1 SEHNR and CDR2 FQNEAQ (reference sequence). The CDR3 coding sequence is TGTGCCAGCAGCCGTGAAAACTCCTACGAGCAGTACTTC. Protein sequence: CASSRENSYEQYF. The full variable domain, its missing parts supplied by reference TRBV7-9 and TRBJ2-7, is DTGVSQNPRHKITKRGQNVTFRCDPISEHNRLYWYRQTLGQGPEFLTYFQNEAQLEKSRLLSDRFSAERPKGSFSTLEIQRTEQGDSAMYLCASSRENSYEQYFGPGTRLTVT.

This clonotype was counted at least ten times. The chain couples TRBV4-3 to TRBJ1-5, with 7 bases lining up with TRBD1. Germline CDR1 reads LGHNA; CDR2 reads YSLEER. V was clipped by 4 bases and J by 7 bases; unmatched bases: 7. The CDR3 is 14 amino acids. The CDR3 region is CASSRDRDGQPQHF. The CDR3 bases are TGCGCCAGCAGCCGAGACAGGGATGGGCAGCCCCAGCATTTT.

There are many counts of this clonotype. The chain uses TRBV2 and TRBJ2-7; D uncertain. CDR3 length: 14 amino acids. Between the trimmed V and J ends, which lost 4 bases and 4 bases, there was a span of 14 bases. CDR1 SNHLY and CDR2 FYNNEI come from the germline V gene. In DNA form, the CDR3 reads TGTGCCAGCAGTGTCGGGCGGAGAGGTTACGAGCAGTACTTC. The encoded protein is CASSVGRRGYEQYF.

The chain employs TRBV19 and TRBJ1-5, with TRBD1 as a possible D gene (5 bases). V lost 5 bases and J 5 bases, leaving 13 bases between the germline ends. This CDR3 has 14 amino acids. CDR1 is LNHDA and CDR2 is SQIVND in the germline V gene (reference sequence). For the CDR3, the DNA is TGTGCCAGTAGTCAGGGCTTAACGCATCAGCCCCAGCATTTT. Translating it yields CASSQGLTHQPQHF. Full variable domain (missing parts from reference TRBV19 and TRBJ1-5): DGGITQSPKYLFRKEGQNVTLSCEQNLNHDAMYWYRQDPGQGLRLIYYSQIVNDFQKGDIAEGYSVSREKKESFPLTVTSAQKNPTAFYLCASSQGLTHQPQHFGDGTRLSIL.

The V gene is TRBV5-4, the J gene TRBJ1-1; 7 nucleotides line up with TRBD1. Germline CDR1 is SGHNT and CDR2 is YYREEE (reference sequence). CDR3 length equals 16 residues. After removal of 4 bases from V and 3 bases from J, the junction contained 12 bases not matched to a gene. The CDR3 protein is CASSPRRGQADTEAFF. CDR3 sequence (DNA): TGTGCCAGCAGCCCCAGGCGAGGACAGGCTGACACTGAAGCTTTCTTT.

This clonotype showed up just a few times. The gene calls are TRBV10-3 and TRBJ1-3; no definite D call. V lost 2 bases and J 2 bases, leaving 16 bases between the germline ends. CDR1 ENHRY and CDR2 SYGVKD come from the germline V gene. This CDR3 comprises 17 residues. This CDR3 reads CAISEIRRVRTGNTIYF. In DNA, the CDR3 is TGTGCCATCAGTGAGATCCGACGCGTCAGGACTGGAAACACCATATATTTT.

The chain joins TRBV13 to TRBJ2-5; D perhaps matches TRBD1 (6 bases). The CDR3 contains 14 residues. The ends were cut back, 4 bases at V and 4 bases at J, with 13 bases in the middle. Germline values: CDR1 PRHDT, CDR2 FYEKMQ (reference sequence). CDR3 nucleotide sequence: TGTGCCAGCAGCTCCAGGGGTGGTTCAGAGACCCAGTACTTC. Amino acids: CASSSRGGSETQYF.

This clonotype was recorded many times. V gene TRBV11-2 combines with J gene TRBJ2-5, with a possible D match to TRBD1 (5 bases). The CDR3 contains 12 residues. Trimming removed 5 bases from V and 9 bases from J, with 13 bases in between. The germline gives CDR1 SGHAT, CDR2 FQNNGV. DNA for the CDR3: TGTGCCAGCAGCCCCTGGGGCGAGGCCCAGTACTTC. Translated, it gives CASSPWGEAQYF.

This clonotype was detected only a few times. The junction departs from germline at one end; a sequencing error may be responsible. The chain joins TRBV24-1 to TRBJ1-1; no clear D. The CDR3 runs 12 residues. CDR1 KGHDR and CDR2 SFDVKD come from the germline V gene. The CDR3 DNA reads as TGTGCCAGCAGTGATTTTGCCGGGGAAGCTTTCTTT. Translating it yields CASSDFAGEAFF.

This clonotype has a count of ten or more. The genes are TRBV11-2 and TRBJ1-3, with D possibly being TRBD1 (5 bases). Germline lookup yields CDR1 SGHAT and CDR2 FQNNGV. The ends were cut back, 5 bases at V and 2 bases at J, with 16 bases in the middle. There are 16 residues in the CDR3. The CDR3: CASSPGGPGPGNTIYF. Here the CDR3 DNA reads TGTGCCAGCAGCCCGGGGGGTCCGGGACCTGGAAACACCATATATTTT.